A single sample gave rise to the 18 T cell receptor beta chains below, sequenced in a study of T cell repertoires in cytomegalovirus infection (dated by TCRdb to the late 2010s). Sequencer: Illumina HiSeq 1500. TCRdb trimmed public reads at Q25 via fastp, called clones via MiXCR and kept in-frame beta chains. A single entry per CDR3 protein holds the most common genes and DNA from its merged rows. The sample table holds some 180,000 distinct CDR3 sequences, of which roughly a fifth were seen once. About 2.9% of the sample is in the top ten clones. Sequenced input: PBMCs. The receptors stem from a human donor in good health (CMV status not recorded). Some clones in this sample may be carry-over from other donors' samples.

The V call is TRBV5-1, the J call TRBJ1-4, with unresolved D. Germline V gene data show CDR1 as SGHRS and CDR2 as YFSETQ. V dropped 0 bases and J dropped 3 bases, with 3 bases sitting between them. The CDR3 runs to 13 residues. The CDR3 region is CASSLESNEKLFF. In DNA, the CDR3 is TGCGCCAGCAGCTTGGAGTCTAATGAAAAACTGTTTTTT.

This clonotype has only a few counts. The CDR3 sequence: CAISEPPAGTGANYGYTF. The CDR3 DNA reads TGTGCCATCAGTGAGCCCCCGGCCGGGACAGGGGCTAACTATGGCTACACCTTC. The chain uses TRBV10-3 and TRBJ1-2; 10 bases agree with TRBD1. The CDR3 is 18 amino acids. Germline V CDR1 and CDR2: ENHRY, SYGVKD. V shed 2 bases, J shed 0 bases, and the junction held 9 bases outside the gene matches.

Ten or more counts support this clonotype. This chain joins TRBV7-2 and TRBJ2-5; D is ambiguous. There are 15 residues in the CDR3. The V gene's germline CDR1 is SGHTA and CDR2 FQGNSA. The ends were cut back, 1 base at V and 3 bases at J, with 12 bases in the middle. CDR3 amino acids: CASSLGTGPEETQYF. In DNA, the CDR3 is TGTGCCAGCAGCTTAGGGACCGGACCCGAAGAGACCCAGTACTTC. The full variable domain, rest sourced from reference TRBV7-2 and TRBJ2-5, is GAGVSQSPSNKVTEKGKDVELRCDPISGHTALYWYRQSLGQGLEFLIYFQGNSAPDKSGLPSDRFSAERTGGSVSTLTIQRTQQEDSAVYLCASSLGTGPEETQYFGPGTRLLVL.

This chain links TRBV6-8 with TRBJ2-7; D call uncertain. V shed 4 bases and J shed 12 bases, with 22 bases lying between them. This CDR3 contains 14 residues. The germline CDR1 and CDR2 sequences are MNHGY and SAAAGT. CDR3 DNA: TGTGCCAGCAGTTCCTCTTCTCGGGCTACCCCGGGGTACTTC. Translation: CASSSSSRATPGYF.

This clonotype was detected many times. This chain connects TRBV11-2 to TRBJ1-2; maybe TRBD1 (5 bases). V was cut by 0 bases and J by 1 base, with 12 bases left in between. The CDR3 is 16 amino acids. Per germline, CDR1 SGHAT and CDR2 FQNNGV. CDR3 sequence reads: CASSLDPGGYNYGYTF. CDR3 DNA sequence: TGTGCCAGCAGCTTAGACCCCGGGGGGTATAACTATGGCTACACCTTC.

As regards this clonotype: This may be a read error, as it is one base from a much larger clone. The chain couples TRBV12-3 or TRBV12-4 to TRBJ2-1; tentatively, D is TRBD1 (6 bases). This CDR3 has 14 residues. This CDR3 reads CASSLGTPYNEQFF. In DNA form, the CDR3 reads TGTGCCAGCAGTTTGGGGACACCCTATAATGAGCAGTTCTTC.

This clonotype was observed a few times. This sequence joins TRBV7-6 and TRBJ1-5; D remains unclear. The CDR3 spans 16 residues. Trimming removed 6 bases at V and 0 bases at J, with 15 bases between. The germline gives CDR1 SGHVS, CDR2 FNYEAQ. CDR3 amino acids: CASSPLTDHSNQPQHF. In nucleotides, the CDR3 is TGTGCCAGCAGTCCATTGACGGATCATAGCAATCAGCCCCAGCATTTT.

A note on this clonotype: Mismatch with germline at one junction end may stem from a read error. V and J are TRBV7-7 and TRBJ2-7; D unclear. Germline V gene lookup returns CDR1 SSHAT and CDR2 FNYEAQ (reference sequence). This CDR3 has 17 residues. The CDR3: CASSLNDSGICSYEQYF. CDR3 coding DNA: TGTGCTAGCAGCTTAAATGATTCGGGCATCTGTTCCTACGAGCAGTACTTC.

The chain uses TRBV4-3 and TRBJ1-5, with D uncertain. V was shortened by 0 bases and J by 2 bases, with 5 bases between the two germline ends. CDR1 is LGHNA, CDR2 YSLEER, per germline. The CDR3 sequence is 14 residues long. CDR3 amino acids: CASSQDHGNQPQHF. CDR3 coding DNA: TGCGCCAGCAGCCAAGATCACGGCAATCAGCCCCAGCATTTT.

The chain recombines TRBV7-4 with TRBJ1-3; D gene unclear. The CDR3 is 15 residues long. Trimming left V 1 base short and J 4 bases short, with 11 bases between. The V gene's germline CDR1 is SGHVT and CDR2 SQSDAQ. DNA for the CDR3: TGTGCCAGCAGCTTAGATCCGCCGTCGGGAAACACCATATATTTT. Its protein product is CASSLDPPSGNTIYF.

This clonotype was picked up many times. The CDR3 sequence is CASSLAGTGNYEQYF. In DNA, the CDR3 is TGTGCCAGCAGCTTAGCAGGGACAGGAAACTACGAGCAGTACTTC. The rearrangement uses TRBV7-2 and TRBJ2-7, with TRBD1 matching over 8 bases. Germline trimming cut 0 bases from V and 3 bases from J; bases unmatched to any gene: 4. CDR1 is SGHTA and CDR2 is FQGNSA in the germline V gene. The CDR3 has 15 residues.

The genes are TRBV28 and TRBJ2-3, with D unresolved. The CDR3 covers 12 residues. V was shortened by 8 bases and J by 5 bases, with 11 bases between the two germline ends. Germline CDR1 is MDHEN and CDR2 is SYDVKM. CDR3 region: CASRSAGDTQYF. CDR3 nucleotide sequence: TGTGCCAGCCGCTCAGCCGGAGATACGCAGTATTTT.

There are many counts of this clonotype. The J gene is TRBJ1-2, the V gene TRBV28; possible D gene TRBD1, 5 bases. V was shortened by 6 bases and J by 7 bases, with 18 bases between the two germline ends. CDR1 and CDR2 (germline): MDHEN, SYDVKM. This CDR3 contains 14 residues. CDR3 nucleotides: TGTGCCAGCAGAGACGGGACCCCTGGGCGTGGCTACACCTTC. As protein: CASRDGTPGRGYTF.

The chain is built from TRBV28 and TRBJ1-5; D is ambiguous. V was shortened by 6 bases and J by 4 bases, with 16 bases between the two germline ends. Germline-derived CDR1 and CDR2 are MDHEN and SYDVKM. The CDR3 covers 15 residues. CDR3 DNA sequence: TGTGCCAGCAGCAAGTGGCGGGGAACAAATCAGCCCCAGCATTTT. It encodes CASSKWRGTNQPQHF.

This clonotype has at least ten counts. This rearrangement joins TRBV7-9 to TRBJ2-1, with 10 bases lining up with TRBD2. Looked up from germline, CDR1 is SEHNR and CDR2 is FQNEAQ (reference sequence). This CDR3 comprises 15 residues. Trimming at V came to 3 bases and at J to 9 bases, leaving 8 bases not matched to a gene. The DNA of the CDR3 is TGTGCCAGCAGCTTCAGAGCGGGAGGGCCCAGTGAGCAGTTCTTC. This sequence encodes CASSFRAGGPSEQFF. The variable domain in full, with the rest retrieved from reference TRBV7-9 and TRBJ2-1, is DTGVSQNPRHKITKRGQNVTFRCDPISEHNRLYWYRQTLGQGPEFLTYFQNEAQLEKSRLLSDRFSAERPKGSFSTLEIQRTEQGDSAMYLCASSFRAGGPSEQFFGPGTRLTVL.

The V gene is TRBV28, the J gene TRBJ2-1, with D perhaps given as TRBD1 or TRBD2 (5 bases each). The germline V gene encodes CDR1 MDHEN and CDR2 SYDVKM. The CDR3 contains 14 residues. V gave up 3 bases and J gave up 9 bases, with 15 bases separating them. CDR3 amino acids: CASSLGGAAGEQFF. Here the CDR3 DNA reads TGTGCCAGCAGTTTGGGTGGGGCGGCGGGTGAGCAGTTCTTC. The whole variable domain, remainder taken from reference TRBV28 and TRBJ2-1, is DVKVTQSSRYLVKRTGEKVFLECVQDMDHENMFWYRQDPGLGLRLIYFSYDVKMKEKGDIPEGYSVSREKKERFSLILESASTNQTSMYLCASSLGGAAGEQFFGPGTRLTVL.

CDR3 coding DNA: TGTGCCAGCAGTTCCCATAGCGGGAGAGGAACCGGGGAGCTGTTTTTT. It yields the protein CASSSHSGRGTGELFF. This chain uses TRBV6-2 or TRBV6-3 with TRBJ2-2; 9 bases are a match to TRBD2. This CDR3 has 16 amino acids. In germline, CDR1 is MNHEY, CDR2 SVGEGT. Germline trimming cut 4 bases from V and 5 bases from J; bases unmatched to any gene: 8.

This clonotype has a count of ten or more. J is TRBJ1-6 and V is TRBV4-1; no definite D call. Germline values: CDR1 MGHRA, CDR2 YSYEKL. V dropped 0 bases and J dropped 10 bases, with 13 bases sitting between them. This CDR3 contains 15 residues. CDR3 in DNA: TGCGCCAGCAGCCAAGATGACGACGGGAGCTCACCCCTCCACTTT. It translates to CASSQDDDGSSPLHF.